The source of this T cell receptor beta chain is a study of T-cell memory formation after mild COVID-19. As for the study in general: Largely donor-specific TCR clusters were found.

Per germline, CDR1 SNHLY and CDR2 FYNNEI. This CDR3 has 14 amino acids. The V segment lost 9 bases and the J segment 5 bases; nucleotides outside the gene matches: 6. Details on this clonotype: Its target is not known.

Constant-segment primers served in 5'RACE that generated TCR alpha and TCR beta cDNA libraries bearing sample barcodes and UMIs. TCRdb recomputed calls from the 5' RACE reads with MiXCR, one row per CDR3 protein. The data contain around 400,000 distinct CDR3 sequences, about 24% of them seen just once; the ten biggest clones take up 7% to 9.5%. Points from the study as a whole: Those CD4+ clones that contracted were mainly in CM and EM (CD8+ ones in EMRA). Second-wave clones peaking on day 37 lacked confirmed SARS-CoV-2 specificity.

This TCR was recovered from an adult woman who had mild COVID-19 (a few samples of this study predate the infection). Cell type and time point are not known. Sequenced material: PBMCs or a T cell subset sorted from them (not recorded which). J is TRBJ2-3 and V is TRBV2; TRBD1 matches at 12 bases. The chain's CDR3 is CARAGTGGRDTQYF. Written as DNA, the CDR3 is TGTGCCAGGGCAGGGACAGGGGGCAGAGATACGCAGTATTTT.